The clone carrying this T cell receptor beta chain has only one observation. This sample is drawn from a study of beta chain features in type 1 diabetes. Germline trimming cut 0 bases from V and 4 bases from J; bases unmatched to any gene: 7. Germline CDR1 SGHNT, CDR2 YYREEE (reference sequence). CDR3 length: 17 residues. Expressed TCRB transcripts were sequenced because the isolated RNA had all been reverse transcribed beforehand. Clones were sequenced by immunoSEQ multiplex PCR, and TCRdb holds only the in-frame ones, with some missing. The table has 680,000 or so clones, 15% to 17% seen once; the top ten hold about 0.087%.

Sequencing was done on a sample of naive CD4+ T cells from blood. The V and J genes are TRBV5-4 and TRBJ2-3; 11 positions match TRBD2. The receptor was derived from a young man in good health. The CDR3 reads CASSLDGLAGGPDTQYF. CDR3 DNA sequence: TGTGCCAGCAGCTTGGATGGCCTAGCGGGGGGTCCAGATACGCAGTATTTT.